Here is one TCR beta chain with its context. Its specificity is unknown. This table comes from immunoSEQ multiplex PCR, and its TCRdb copy is limited to in-frame clones, with some not included. The data show about 250,000 clones, around nine tenths seen once. This entry belongs to a study of cytomegalovirus exposure and HLA in healthy donors. Study information: It was reported in a later analysis that the 120 validation repertoires used the same platform as the 550 to 850 first-cohort repertoires. General study points: A later analysis found first-cohort TCR clusters tended to co-occur in the approximately 110 validation repertoires.

Germline trimming cut 6 bases from V and 6 bases from J; bases unmatched to any gene: 3. The CDR3 contains 11 residues. The germline CDR1 and CDR2 sequences are DFQATT and SNEGSKA (reference sequence). The chain uses TRBV20-1 and TRBJ2-3; the match to TRBD2 covers 7 bases. Sample: PBMCs. The TCR comes from a man between 18 and 35 years old in good health and CMV-seronegative. This CDR3 reads CSAAGVDTQYF. In nucleotides, the CDR3 is TGCAGTGCCGCGGGGGTGGATACGCAGTATTTT.